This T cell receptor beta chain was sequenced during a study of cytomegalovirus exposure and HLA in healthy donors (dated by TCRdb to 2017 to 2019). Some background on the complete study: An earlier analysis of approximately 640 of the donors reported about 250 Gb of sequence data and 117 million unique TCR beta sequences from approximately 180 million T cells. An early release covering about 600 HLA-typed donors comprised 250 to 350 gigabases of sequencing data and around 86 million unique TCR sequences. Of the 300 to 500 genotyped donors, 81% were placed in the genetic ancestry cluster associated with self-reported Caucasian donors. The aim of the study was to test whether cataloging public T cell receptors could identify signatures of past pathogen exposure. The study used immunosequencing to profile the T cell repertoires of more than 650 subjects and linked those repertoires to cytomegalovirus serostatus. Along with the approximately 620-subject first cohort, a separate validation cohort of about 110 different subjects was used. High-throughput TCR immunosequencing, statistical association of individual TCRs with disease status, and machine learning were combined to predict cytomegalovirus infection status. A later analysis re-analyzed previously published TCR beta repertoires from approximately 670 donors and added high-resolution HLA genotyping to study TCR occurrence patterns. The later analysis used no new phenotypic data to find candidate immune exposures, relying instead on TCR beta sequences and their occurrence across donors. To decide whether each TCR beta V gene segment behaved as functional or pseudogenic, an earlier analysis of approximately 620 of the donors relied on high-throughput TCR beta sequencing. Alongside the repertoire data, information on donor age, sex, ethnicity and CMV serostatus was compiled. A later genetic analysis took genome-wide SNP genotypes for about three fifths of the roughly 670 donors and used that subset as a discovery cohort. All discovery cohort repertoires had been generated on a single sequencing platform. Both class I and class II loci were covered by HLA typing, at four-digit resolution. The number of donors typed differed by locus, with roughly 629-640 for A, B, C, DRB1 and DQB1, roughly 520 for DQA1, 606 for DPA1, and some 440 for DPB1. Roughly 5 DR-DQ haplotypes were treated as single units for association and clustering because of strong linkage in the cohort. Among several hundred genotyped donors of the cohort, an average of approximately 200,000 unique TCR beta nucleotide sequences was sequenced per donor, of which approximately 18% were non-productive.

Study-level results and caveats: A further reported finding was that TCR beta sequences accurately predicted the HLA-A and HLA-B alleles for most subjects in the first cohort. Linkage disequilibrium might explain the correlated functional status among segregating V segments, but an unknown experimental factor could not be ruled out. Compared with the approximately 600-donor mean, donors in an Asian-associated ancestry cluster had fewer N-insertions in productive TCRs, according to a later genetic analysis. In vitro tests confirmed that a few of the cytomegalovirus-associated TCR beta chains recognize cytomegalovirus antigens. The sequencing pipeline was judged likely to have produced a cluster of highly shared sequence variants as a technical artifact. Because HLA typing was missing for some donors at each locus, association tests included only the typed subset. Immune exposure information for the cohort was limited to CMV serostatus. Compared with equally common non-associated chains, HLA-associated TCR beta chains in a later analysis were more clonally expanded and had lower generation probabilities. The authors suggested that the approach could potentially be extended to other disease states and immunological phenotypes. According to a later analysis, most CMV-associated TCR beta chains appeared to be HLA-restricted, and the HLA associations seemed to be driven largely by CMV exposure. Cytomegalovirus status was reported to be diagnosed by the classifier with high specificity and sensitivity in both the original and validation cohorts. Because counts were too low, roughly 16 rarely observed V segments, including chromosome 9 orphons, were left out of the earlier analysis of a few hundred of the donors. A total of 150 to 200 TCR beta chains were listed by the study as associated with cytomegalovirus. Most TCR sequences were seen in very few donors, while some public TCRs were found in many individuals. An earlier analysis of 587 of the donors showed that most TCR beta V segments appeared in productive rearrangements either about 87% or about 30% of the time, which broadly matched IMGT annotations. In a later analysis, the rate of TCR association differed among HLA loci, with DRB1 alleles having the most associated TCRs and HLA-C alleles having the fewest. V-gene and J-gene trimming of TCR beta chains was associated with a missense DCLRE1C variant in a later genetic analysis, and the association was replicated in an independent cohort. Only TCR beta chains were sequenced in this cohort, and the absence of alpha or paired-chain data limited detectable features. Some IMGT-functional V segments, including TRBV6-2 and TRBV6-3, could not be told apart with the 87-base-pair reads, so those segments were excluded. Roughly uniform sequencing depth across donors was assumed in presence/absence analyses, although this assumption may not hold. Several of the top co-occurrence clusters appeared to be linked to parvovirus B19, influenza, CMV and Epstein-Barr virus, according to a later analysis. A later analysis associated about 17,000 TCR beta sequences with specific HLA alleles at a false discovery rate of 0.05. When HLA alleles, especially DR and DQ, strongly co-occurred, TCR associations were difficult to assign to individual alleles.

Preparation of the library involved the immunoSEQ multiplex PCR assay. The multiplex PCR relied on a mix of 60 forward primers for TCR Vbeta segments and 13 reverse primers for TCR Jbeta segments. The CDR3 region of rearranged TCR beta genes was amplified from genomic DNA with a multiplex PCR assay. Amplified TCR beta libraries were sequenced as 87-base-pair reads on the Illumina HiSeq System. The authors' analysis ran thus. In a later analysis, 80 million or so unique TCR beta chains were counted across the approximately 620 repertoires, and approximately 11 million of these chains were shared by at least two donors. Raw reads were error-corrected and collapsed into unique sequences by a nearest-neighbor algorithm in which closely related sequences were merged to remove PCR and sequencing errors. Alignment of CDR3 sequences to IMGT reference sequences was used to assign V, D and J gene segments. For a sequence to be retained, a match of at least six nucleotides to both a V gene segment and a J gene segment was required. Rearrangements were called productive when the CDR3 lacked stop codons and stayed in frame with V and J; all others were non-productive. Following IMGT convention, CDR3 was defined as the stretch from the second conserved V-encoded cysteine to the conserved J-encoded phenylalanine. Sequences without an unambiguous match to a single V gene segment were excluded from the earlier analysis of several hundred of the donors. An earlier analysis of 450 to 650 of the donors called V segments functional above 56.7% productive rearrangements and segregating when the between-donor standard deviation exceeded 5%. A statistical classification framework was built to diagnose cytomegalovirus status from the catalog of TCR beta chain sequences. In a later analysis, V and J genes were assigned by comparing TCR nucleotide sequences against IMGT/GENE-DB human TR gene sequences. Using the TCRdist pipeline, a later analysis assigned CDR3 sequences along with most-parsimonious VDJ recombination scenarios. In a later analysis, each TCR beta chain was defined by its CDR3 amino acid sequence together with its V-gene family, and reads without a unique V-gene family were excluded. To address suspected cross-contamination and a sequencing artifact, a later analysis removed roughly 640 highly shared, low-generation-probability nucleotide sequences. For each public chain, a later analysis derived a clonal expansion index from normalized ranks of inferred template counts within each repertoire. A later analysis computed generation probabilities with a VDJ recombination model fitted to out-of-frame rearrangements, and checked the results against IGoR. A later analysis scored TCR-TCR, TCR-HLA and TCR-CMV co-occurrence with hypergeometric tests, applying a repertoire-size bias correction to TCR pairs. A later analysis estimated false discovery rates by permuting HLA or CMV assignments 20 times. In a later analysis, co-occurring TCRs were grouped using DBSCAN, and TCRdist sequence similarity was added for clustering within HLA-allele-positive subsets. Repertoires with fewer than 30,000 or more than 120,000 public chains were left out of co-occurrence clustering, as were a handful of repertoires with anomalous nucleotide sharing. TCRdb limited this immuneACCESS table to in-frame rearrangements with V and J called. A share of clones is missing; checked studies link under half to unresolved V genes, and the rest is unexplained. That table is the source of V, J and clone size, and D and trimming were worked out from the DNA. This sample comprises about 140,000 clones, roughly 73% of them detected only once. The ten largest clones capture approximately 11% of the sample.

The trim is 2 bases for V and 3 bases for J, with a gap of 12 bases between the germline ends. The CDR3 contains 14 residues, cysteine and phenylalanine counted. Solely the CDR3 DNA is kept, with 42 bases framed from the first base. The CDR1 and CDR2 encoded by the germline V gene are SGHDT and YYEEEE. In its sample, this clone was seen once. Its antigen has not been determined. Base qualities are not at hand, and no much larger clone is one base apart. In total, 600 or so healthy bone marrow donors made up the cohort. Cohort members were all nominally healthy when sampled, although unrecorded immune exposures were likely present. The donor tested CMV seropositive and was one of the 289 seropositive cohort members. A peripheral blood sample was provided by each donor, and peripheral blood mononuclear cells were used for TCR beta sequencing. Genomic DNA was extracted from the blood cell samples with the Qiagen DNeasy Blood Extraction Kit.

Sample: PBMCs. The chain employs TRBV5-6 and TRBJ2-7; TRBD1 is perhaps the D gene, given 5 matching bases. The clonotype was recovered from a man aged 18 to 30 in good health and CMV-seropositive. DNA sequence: TGTGCCAGCAGCTTCCTCCTGACAGACTACGAGCAGTACTTC. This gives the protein CASSFLLTDYEQYF.